This is a list of T cell receptor beta chains from one sample in a study of shared clonotypes between healthy human individuals. The repertoire was sequenced with immunoSEQ multiplex PCR; TCRdb's copy has only in-frame clones and lacks some. This repertoire shows approximately 2,000,000 clones, about 93% found once; its top ten account for around 1.7%. The sequenced material came from naive CD8+ T cells from PBMCs. Every receptor here comes from a man aged 18 to 29 in good health. Some clones in this sample may be carry-over from other donors' samples. CDR3s include the opening cysteine and the closing phenylalanine or tryptophan. D genes are given only for firm matches. Rows may omit the clone size; those that give it use once, few, many or a size class.

TGTGCCAGCAGCCCCCATGTCGGGAGGGGTGAGCAGTTCTTC,CASSPHVGRGEQFF,TRBJ2-1,NA,TRBV11-3,14,TRBD2
TGTGCCAGCAGTGACGGGACTAGCGGTTACAATGAGCAGTTCTTC,CASSDGTSGYNEQFF,TRBJ2-1,NA,TRBV6-4,15,TRBD2
TGTGCCAGCAGCTTAGTTGCGCGCACTGAAGCTTTCTTT,CASSLVARTEAFF,TRBJ1-1,once,TRBV11-2,13,NA
TGCAGCGTCGCCGGCGGGCAGTCCTACGAGCAGTACTTC,CSVAGGQSYEQYF,TRBJ2-7,NA,TRBV29-1,13,NA
TGTGCCAGCAGTTTTAGGAACACTGAAGCTTTCTTT,CASSFRNTEAFF,TRBJ1-1,NA,TRBV28,12,NA
TGTGCCAGCAGCCCAAGACCGTTGGCTGGAAACACCATATATTTT,CASSPRPLAGNTIYF,TRBJ1-3,NA,TRBV28,15,NA
TGTGCCAGCAGTGAAGTAGGGGGACAGGGAGTCTACGAGCAGTACTTC,CASSEVGGQGVYEQYF,TRBJ2-7,NA,TRBV2,16,TRBD1
TGCGCCAGCAGCCAAGATGGGAGGACACCCAGGGAGCTGGCCAAAAACATTCAGTACTTC,CASSQDGRTPRELAKNIQYF,TRBJ2-4,NA,TRBV4-1,20,NA
TGCGCCAGCAGCCAGGACGCAATCACAGCTTTCTTT,CASSQDAITAFF,TRBJ1-1,NA,TRBV5-1,12,NA
TGTGCCAGCAGTTCCGGGACAGGGTCCTACGGCTACGAGCAGTACTTC,CASSSGTGSYGYEQYF,TRBJ2-7,NA,TRBV9,16,TRBD1
TGTGCCAGTAGTATTTCCGGGACAGGGGGCCCTGGGGAGCAGTACTTC,CASSISGTGGPGEQYF,TRBJ2-7,NA,TRBV19,16,TRBD1
TGTGCCAGCAGTGCACGGGGCCTGTTGGAGCAGTACTTC,CASSARGLLEQYF,TRBJ2-7,NA,TRBV6-5,13,NA
TGCGCCAGCAGCCAAGACAGGGGCTACGAGCAGTACTTC,CASSQDRGYEQYF,TRBJ2-7,NA,TRBV4-3,13,NA
TGCAGCGTTGATGCCCCAGGGATCACTGAAGCTTTCTTT,CSVDAPGITEAFF,TRBJ1-1,few,TRBV29-1,13,NA